This TCR beta chain was profiled in a study of T cells in Graves' hyperthyroidism and ophthalmopathy. The germline V gene encodes CDR1 DFQATT and CDR2 SNEGSKA (reference sequence). V was shortened by 0 bases and J by 5 bases, with 18 bases between the two germline ends. The CDR3 loop spans 16 amino acids. Authors of the study amplified TCR beta CDR3 regions from RNA transcripts. A first-round RT-PCR of the TCR CDR3 used the HTBI primer set. TCRdb called the multiplex PCR reads again in MiXCR, with one record for every CDR3 protein. The sample lists 600,000 to 850,000 distinct CDR3 sequences, around 20% occurring once. The sample holds many counts of this clonotype. Criteria for exclusion of patients were uncontrolled infection, other autoimmune disease, pregnancy or lactation.

Sequencing used blood. This sequence originates from a woman aged 45-65 years with Graves' hyperthyroidism that later progressed to Graves' ophthalmopathy. This chain links TRBV20-1 with TRBJ2-3, with a weak D call TRBD1 (6 bases). The DNA of the CDR3 is TGCAGTGCTAGAGATTTGGCGGGCCTAGGGGGAGATACGCAGTATTTT. Translation gives CSARDLAGLGGDTQYF.